This record looks at one T cell receptor beta chain sequence and its context. The CDR3 has 13 amino acids. The junction had 2 bases not matched to a gene; V was cut back by 8 bases and J by 0 bases. In germline, CDR1 is MDHEN, CDR2 SYDVKM. Per the original methods: Amplification from reference gene primers served as the basis for estimated nucleated cell counts. Profiled with immunoSEQ multiplex PCR; TCRdb holds only in-frame clones, not every one. V, J and clone size reflect that table, while D and trimming were determined from the DNA. The table shows about 63,000 clones, with approximately 87% occurring only once. This record belongs to a study of blood T cell repertoires in COVID-19. Looking at the study overall: Acute and convalescent COVID-19 samples came from the United States, Italy and Spain. Nucleic acid was either cDNA or gDNA, and it came from T cells, B-cell-depleted T cells, or PBMCs.

Input material: peripheral blood. The rearrangement links TRBV28 to TRBJ2-3; TRBD1 aligns across 7 bases. The receptor's source is a man aged 50 or older with active COVID-19. As DNA, the CDR3 is TGTGCCAGCGGGGACAGTAGCACAGATACGCAGTATTTT. It is translated as CASGDSSTDTQYF.